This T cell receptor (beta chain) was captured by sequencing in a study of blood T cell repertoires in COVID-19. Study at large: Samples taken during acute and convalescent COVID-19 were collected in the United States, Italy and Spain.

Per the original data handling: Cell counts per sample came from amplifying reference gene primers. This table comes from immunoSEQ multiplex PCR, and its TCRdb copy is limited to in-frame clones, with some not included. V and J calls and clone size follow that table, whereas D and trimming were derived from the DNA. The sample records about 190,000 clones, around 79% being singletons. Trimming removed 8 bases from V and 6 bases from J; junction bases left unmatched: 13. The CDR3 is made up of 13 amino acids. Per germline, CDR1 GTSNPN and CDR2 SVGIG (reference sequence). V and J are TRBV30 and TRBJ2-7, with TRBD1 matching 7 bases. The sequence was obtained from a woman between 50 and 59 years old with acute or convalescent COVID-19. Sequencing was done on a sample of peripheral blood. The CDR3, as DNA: TGTGCCAGTCGGGACAGCGATATCGGCGAGCAGTACTTC. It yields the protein CASRDSDIGEQYF.